These 21 T cell receptor beta chains were sequenced from one sample in a study of T cell repertoires in cytomegalovirus infection. TCRdb used MiXCR to reprocess the reads, holding one entry per CDR3 protein. The sample lists about 740,000 distinct CDR3 sequences, roughly a third occurring once. The material sequenced was PBMCs. The receptors were gathered from a human donor in good health (CMV status not recorded). Some clones in this sample may be carry-over from other donors' samples.

The chain carries TRBV12-3 or TRBV12-4 and TRBJ2-1; no firm D call. There are 14 residues in the CDR3. Trimming removed 5 bases from V and 7 bases from J, with 15 bases in between. Written as DNA, the CDR3 is TGTGCCAGCAGTCACTCGGGCAGTAAGAATGAGCAGTTCTTC. This translates into CASSHSGSKNEQFF.

Note on this clonotype: A read error is possible here, since a much larger clone lies one base away. V and J are TRBV7-6 and TRBJ2-7; TRBD2 is a possible D gene (5 bases). The CDR3 is 14 residues long. Deletions cut 5 bases from V and 2 bases from J, with 13 bases between. The germline V gene has CDR1 SGHVS and CDR2 FNYEAQ. This CDR3 is CASSVRGNPYEQYF. CDR3 DNA: TGTGCCAGCAGCGTACGGGGTAACCCCTACGAGCAGTACTTC.

The count of this clonotype is one. V and J are TRBV28 and TRBJ2-7; 8 bases fit TRBD1. The CDR3 is 17 amino acids. Per germline, CDR1 MDHEN and CDR2 SYDVKM. V shed 6 bases, J shed 4 bases, and the junction held 17 bases outside the gene matches. CDR3 sequence: CASSGSHPGQENYEQYF. The DNA for the CDR3 is TGTGCCAGCAGCGGATCTCACCCGGGACAGGAGAATTACGAGCAGTACTTC.

V and J are TRBV28 and TRBJ1-2, with TRBD1 matching over 7 bases. The germline V gene has CDR1 MDHEN and CDR2 SYDVKM. Losses at the gene ends were 3 bases for V and 2 bases for J; bases not matched to a gene: 6. The CDR3 runs to 15 residues. The CDR3 reads CASSLGQPTNYGYTF. DNA for the CDR3: TGTGCCAGCAGTTTGGGACAGCCTACCAACTATGGCTACACCTTC.

The chain couples TRBV7-9 to TRBJ1-6, with D unresolved. Per the germline V gene, CDR1 is SEHNR and CDR2 is FQNEAQ (reference sequence). The CDR3 loop spans 16 amino acids. Trimming left V 7 bases short and J 5 bases short, with 18 bases between. The CDR3 DNA sequence: TGTGCCAGCACTTCCCCCGGGGTCTTGAATAATTCACCCCTCCACTTT. This gives the protein CASTSPGVLNNSPLHF.

This clonotype has a handful of counts. V usage is TRBV7-9 and J usage is TRBJ2-7; tentatively, D is TRBD1 (5 bases). Germline V gives CDR1 SEHNR, CDR2 FQNEAQ (reference sequence). This CDR3 region has 14 residues. Trimming took 5 bases from V and 2 from J, leaving 13 bases between them. The CDR3 nucleotides are TGTGCCAGCAGCAAGGCGACAGTACCCTACGAGCAGTACTTC. Its protein product is CASSKATVPYEQYF. Based on the CDR3 plus reference TRBV7-9 and TRBJ2-7, the full variable domain is DTGVSQNPRHKITKRGQNVTFRCDPISEHNRLYWYRQTLGQGPEFLTYFQNEAQLEKSRLLSDRFSAERPKGSFSTLEIQRTEQGDSAMYLCASSKATVPYEQYFGPGTRLTVT.

The chain uses TRBV27 and TRBJ2-1, with TRBD1 matching over 7 bases. Per the germline V gene, CDR1 is MNHEY and CDR2 is SMNVEV (reference sequence). The CDR3 totals 15 residues. The V and J ends lost 3 bases and 3 bases, in that order; junction bases with no gene match: 5. This CDR3 is CASSFGAGGYNEQFF. The CDR3 nucleotides read TGTGCCAGCAGTTTCGGGGCAGGGGGCTACAATGAGCAGTTCTTC.

This clonotype was counted many times. The chain links TRBV7-9 to TRBJ2-1; tentatively, D is TRBD1 or TRBD2 (5 bases each). The V gene's germline CDR1 is SEHNR and CDR2 FQNEAQ (reference sequence). Trimming removed 3 bases at V and 6 bases at J, with 6 bases between. This CDR3 region has 12 residues. Here the CDR3 DNA reads TGTGCCAGCAGCTTGGGGACCAATGAGCAGTTCTTC. Its protein product is CASSLGTNEQFF.

This clonotype was seen only once. This chain connects TRBV9 to TRBJ2-2; a weak D match, TRBD1 (7 bases). CDR1 and CDR2 from the germline V gene are SGDLS and YYNGEE. CDR3 length equals 15 residues. The ends were cut back, 7 bases at V and 0 bases at J, with 13 bases in the middle. In DNA form, the CDR3 reads TGTGCCAGCGGCGGGGACAGAGCGAACACCGGGGAGCTGTTTTTT. Amino acids: CASGGDRANTGELFF.

This clonotype was counted only a few times. V usage is TRBV6-1 and J usage is TRBJ2-7; D is uncertain. This CDR3 region has 14 residues. Germline V gene sequence: CDR1 MNHNS, CDR2 SASEGT. Trimming removed 6 bases from V and 2 bases from J, with 14 bases in between. The CDR3: CASSKPGLPYEQYF. CDR3 DNA: TGTGCCAGCAGCAAACCCGGGCTCCCCTACGAGCAGTACTTC.

This clonotype was counted only a few times. The V call is TRBV2, the J call TRBJ2-1; either TRBD1 or TRBD2 may fit D (6 bases each). V gave up 1 base and J gave up 11 bases, with 18 bases separating them. Germline V gives CDR1 SNHLY, CDR2 FYNNEI. CDR3 size: 15 residues. Here the CDR3 DNA reads TGTGCCAGCAGTGAAGATAACAGACAAGGGGGGAAGCAGTTCTTC. As protein: CASSEDNRQGGKQFF.

This clonotype was found many times. The chain has TRBV7-2 and TRBJ1-2; 7 bases map to TRBD1. The CDR3 spans 15 residues. Trimming took 0 bases from V and 6 from J; bases not matched to a gene: 7. Germline CDR1 SGHTA, CDR2 FQGNSA. CDR3 coding DNA: TGTGCCAGCAGCTTAGCCCAGAGGGGGCAGGATGGCTACACCTTC. This codes for CASSLAQRGQDGYTF.

This clonotype was observed a handful of times. The rearrangement uses TRBV7-2 and TRBJ2-2, with D possibly TRBD1 on 6 matching bases. The CDR3 runs to 16 residues. Germline V gene data show CDR1 as SGHTA and CDR2 as FQGNSA. The V gene lost 5 bases and the J gene lost 2 bases, with 15 bases spanning the gap. CDR3 in DNA: TGTGCCAGCAGCCTATCAGGGGCAAGTAACACCGGGGAGCTGTTTTTT. The encoded protein is CASSLSGASNTGELFF.

The V call is TRBV28, the J call TRBJ1-6; the match to TRBD1 covers 10 bases. CDR1 is MDHEN, CDR2 SYDVKM, per germline. This CDR3 spans 16 amino acids. With V trimmed by 4 bases and J by 5 bases, 5 bases remained unmatched. The CDR3 DNA follows: TGTGCCAGCAGTTCCACCGACAGGGGGCATAATTCACCCCTCCACTTT. Translation gives CASSSTDRGHNSPLHF.

This chain joins TRBV7-2 and TRBJ2-3; 11 nucleotides line up with TRBD2. V dropped 5 bases and J dropped 4; count of bases not matched to a gene: 5. CDR1 and CDR2 from the germline V gene are SGHTA and FQGNSA. The CDR3 runs to 15 residues. The CDR3 sequence is CASSILAGEPDTQYF. Written as DNA, the CDR3 is TGTGCCAGCAGCATACTAGCGGGAGAGCCAGATACGCAGTATTTT. Complete variable domain (other parts from reference TRBV7-2 and TRBJ2-3): GAGVSQSPSNKVTEKGKDVELRCDPISGHTALYWYRQSLGQGLEFLIYFQGNSAPDKSGLPSDRFSAERTGGSVSTLTIQRTQQEDSAVYLCASSILAGEPDTQYFGPGTRLTVL.

This clonotype has only a few counts. The chain uses TRBV6-2 or TRBV6-3 and TRBJ1-1; D may be TRBD1 (5 bases). CDR1 and CDR2 (germline): MNHEY, SVGEGT. V was cut by 2 bases and J by 0 bases, with 7 bases left in between. The CDR3 runs to 14 residues. CDR3 in amino acids: CASSYGHLNTEAFF. Here the CDR3 DNA reads TGTGCCAGCAGTTACGGACACCTGAACACTGAAGCTTTCTTT.

This clonotype was found a few times. The chain employs TRBV7-3 and TRBJ2-3; TRBD1 is a possible D gene (6 bases). Germline lookup yields CDR1 SGHTA and CDR2 FQGTGA. Between the trimmed V and J ends, which lost 4 bases and 1 base, there was a span of 15 bases. CDR3 length: 16 amino acids. CDR3 coding DNA: TGTGCCAGCAGCTCCCACGGACAGTTTGGCACAGATACGCAGTATTTT. Translation: CASSSHGQFGTDTQYF.

The rearrangement uses TRBV27 and TRBJ1-5; D is perhaps TRBD1 (6 bases). Germline V CDR1 and CDR2: MNHEY, SMNVEV (reference sequence). Trimming took 6 bases from V and 1 from J, leaving 19 bases between them. This CDR3 is 17 amino acids long. The DNA of the CDR3 is TGTGCCAGCAGCCTCCGTGGGGGCCGTTACAGCAATCAGCCCCAGCATTTT. Translated: CASSLRGGRYSNQPQHF.

The CDR3 sequence is CASTLRNRNEQYF. DNA of the CDR3: TGTGCCAGCACCCTCAGGAATCGGAACGAGCAGTACTTC. This rearrangement joins TRBV6-1 to TRBJ2-7, with D unresolved. The length of the CDR3 is 13 residues. V shed 7 bases and J shed 5 bases, with 15 bases lying between them. Germline CDR1 MNHNS, CDR2 SASEGT.

This chain links TRBV28 with TRBJ1-4; possible D gene TRBD1, 5 bases. Per the germline V gene, CDR1 is MDHEN and CDR2 is SYDVKM. The V gene lost 3 bases and the J gene lost 4 bases, with 15 bases spanning the gap. The CDR3 is 16 residues long. This CDR3 is CASSLDRDGVNEKLFF. The CDR3 nucleotides are TGTGCCAGCAGTTTGGACCGGGACGGTGTTAATGAAAAACTGTTTTTT.

The J gene is TRBJ2-3, the V gene TRBV5-4, with D possibly TRBD2 on 6 matching bases. Germline V lookup: CDR1 SGHNT, CDR2 YYREEE (reference sequence). The V and J ends lost 2 bases and 5 bases respectively, with 12 bases between them. This CDR3 is built from 14 residues. CDR3 residues: CASSLRRGEDTQYF. The CDR3 DNA is TGTGCCAGCAGCTTAAGGCGGGGAGAAGATACGCAGTATTTT.